What follows is one T cell receptor (beta chain) and its context. No antigen is known for it. PCR involved 60 Vbeta and 13 Jbeta primers. Repertoires were generated with immunoSEQ multiplex PCR, while TCRdb's copy carries only in-frame clones and drops some. The sample lists about 120,000 clones; about 80% were seen once. The sample is drawn from a study of cytomegalovirus exposure and HLA in healthy donors. Study-wide findings and caveats: Later analysis demonstrated an association between a missense DCLRE1C variant and TCR beta V- and J-gene trimming. Reported performance of the classifier showed diagnosis of cytomegalovirus status with high specificity and sensitivity. An analysis that was carried out later associated 15,000 to 20,000 TCR beta sequences with HLA alleles at 0.05 false discovery rate.

The CDR3 runs to 15 residues. CDR1 and CDR2 (germline): SGHTA, FQGTGA. With V trimmed by 3 bases and J by 3 bases, 2 bases remained unmatched. The sample was PBMCs. The genes are TRBV7-3 and TRBJ2-1, with 10 positions matching TRBD2. This sequence was found in a female donor in good health and CMV-seropositive. CDR3 DNA sequence: TGTGCCAGCAGCTTCCTAGCGGGGGACTACAATGAGCAGTTCTTC. Translated, it gives CASSFLAGDYNEQFF.